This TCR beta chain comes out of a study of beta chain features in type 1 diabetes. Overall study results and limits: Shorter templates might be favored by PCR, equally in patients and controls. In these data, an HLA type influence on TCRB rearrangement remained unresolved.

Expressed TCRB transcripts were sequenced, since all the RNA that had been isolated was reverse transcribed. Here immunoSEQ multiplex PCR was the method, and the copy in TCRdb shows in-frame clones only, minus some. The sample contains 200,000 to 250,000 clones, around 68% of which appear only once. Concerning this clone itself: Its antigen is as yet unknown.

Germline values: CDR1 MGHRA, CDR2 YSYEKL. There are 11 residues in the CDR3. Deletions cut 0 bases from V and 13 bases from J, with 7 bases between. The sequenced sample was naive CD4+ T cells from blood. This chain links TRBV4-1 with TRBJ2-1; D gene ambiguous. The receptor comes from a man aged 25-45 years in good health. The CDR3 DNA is TGCGCCAGCAGCCAAGATCTCAGCCAGTTCTTC. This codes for CASSQDLSQFF.